The TCR beta chain under discussion was sequenced for a study of shared clonotypes between healthy human individuals. Study-level information: Each donor's CD4 naive and CD4 memory cells filled three plates apiece, CD8 naive two, and CD8 memory one.

Everyone who donated was a Caucasian adult who lived in Nashville, Tennessee. Germline CDR1 and CDR2: LNHDA and SQIVND (reference sequence). V lost 1 base and J 3 bases, leaving 6 bases between the germline ends. There are 13 residues in the CDR3. As for this clone: This sample includes further DNA sequences coding for the same CDR3.

At the deep level, the assay was run. Source study methods: ImmunoSEQ supplied junction-only sequences lacking quality scores, so filtering was different. Method: immunoSEQ multiplex PCR; TCRdb's copy keeps in-frame clones and lacks some. That table is the source of V, J and clone size, and D and trimming were worked out from the DNA. The table has under 550,000 clones, roughly 95% seen once. This clonotype was sampled from a woman in her 30s in good health. The J gene is TRBJ2-5, the V gene TRBV19; D may be TRBD1 (5 bases). Sequenced: naive CD4+ T cells sorted from blood. Stated subset: CD45RA+ positively selected. Here the CDR3 reads CASSIVREETQYF. The DNA for the CDR3 is TGTGCCAGTAGTATAGTCAGGGAAGAGACCCAGTACTTC.